These 30 T cell receptor beta chains were sequenced from one sample in a study of immune heterogeneity within non-small cell lung tumors. TCR beta CDR3 was amplified by multiplex PCR using 32 V and 13 J primers. MiXCR, run by TCRdb on the multiplex PCR reads, gives a single entry per CDR3 protein. The sample has 15,000 or so distinct CDR3 sequences, 30% seen once. Bulk tumor genomic DNA was the template, and each sample received around 0.55 ug. Multiple biopsies spaced far apart were taken from each primary tumor during surgery. Curative operations were performed on patients who had untreated, newly diagnosed non-small cell lung cancer. Sequencing input: lung tumor tissue. The receptors were sampled from a woman aged 50 to 60 with non-small cell lung cancer.

This clonotype was recorded a few times. V usage is TRBV27 and J usage is TRBJ2-1; TRBD1 matches at 7 bases. Trimming at V came to 3 bases and at J to 6 bases, leaving 11 bases not matched to a gene. In germline, CDR1 is MNHEY, CDR2 SMNVEV (reference sequence). CDR3 length: 16 amino acids. The CDR3 region is CASSFAYRGFGNEQFF. The CDR3 DNA sequence: TGTGCCAGCAGTTTCGCCTACAGGGGATTCGGCAATGAGCAGTTCTTC.

This chain uses TRBV19 with TRBJ1-1; D is unresolved. The V and J ends lost 2 bases and 5 bases respectively, with 18 bases between them. CDR3 length: 16 amino acids. From germline, CDR1 is LNHDA and CDR2 SQIVND (reference sequence). The CDR3 nucleotides read TGTGCCAGTAGTATAATTCCCAGGCTAAATCTGACTGAAGCTTTCTTT. It specifies CASSIIPRLNLTEAFF.

The V call is TRBV11-3, the J call TRBJ2-1; the match to TRBD1 covers 7 bases. The germline gives CDR1 SGHNT, CDR2 YENEEA. This CDR3 has 17 residues. Losses at the gene ends were 5 bases for V and 7 bases for J; bases not matched to a gene: 17. For the CDR3, the DNA is TGTGCCAGCAGCCCACCCCCTCGGGGAGACAGGGTAAATGAGCAGTTCTTC. Translating it yields CASSPPPRGDRVNEQFF.

As concerns this clonotype: This could be a read error, since a much larger clone is one nucleotide away. V usage is TRBV25-1 and J usage is TRBJ1-2; possible D gene TRBD1, 5 bases. Germline assignment: CDR1 MGHDK and CDR2 SYGVNS. There are 13 residues in the CDR3. With 3 bases removed from V and 4 bases from J, the gap between germline ends came to 9 bases. DNA for the CDR3: TGTGCCAGCAGTGACAGGACAACCTATGGCTACACCTTC. Translation gives CASSDRTTYGYTF.

This clonotype has only a few counts. J is TRBJ1-1 and V is TRBV20-1, with D possibly being TRBD1 (5 bases). Germline V gene sequence: CDR1 DFQATT, CDR2 SNEGSKA (reference sequence). Trimming shortened V by 0 bases and J by 1 base, and 6 bases separated the two germline ends. This CDR3 has 13 residues. The CDR3 spells CSARDDRNTEAFF. In DNA, the CDR3 is TGCAGTGCTAGAGACGACAGGAACACTGAAGCTTTCTTT.

J is TRBJ2-7 and V is TRBV30; TRBD1 might be the D (5 bases). The CDR3 runs to 16 residues. Germline loops: CDR1 GTSNPN, CDR2 SVGIG (reference sequence). The germline V and J ends were trimmed by 2 bases and 2 bases, with 19 bases remaining between them. The CDR3 DNA sequence: TGTGCCTGGAGTAAACTAATGGGGATCAGGGCCTACGAGCAGTACTTC. Residues: CAWSKLMGIRAYEQYF.

The V gene is TRBV28, the J gene TRBJ2-2; 8 nucleotides agree with TRBD2. The CDR3 runs 15 residues. Germline CDR1 and CDR2: MDHEN and SYDVKM. V lost 8 bases and J lost 0; bases outside the gene matches: 5. CDR3 in amino acids: CASGSGRPNTGELFF. CDR3 bases: TGTGCCAGCGGAAGCGGGAGACCGAACACCGGGGAGCTGTTTTTT.

Details on this clonotype: Since a much larger clone is just one base distant, this may be a read error. This rearrangement joins TRBV19 to TRBJ1-5; TRBD1 matches 7 bases. Germline lookup yields CDR1 LNHDA and CDR2 SQIVND (reference sequence). The CDR3 spans 12 residues. This chain's CDR3 is CASSQGQQPQPF. CDR3 coding DNA: TGTGCCAGTTCACAGGGGCAACAGCCCCAGCCTTTT.

The sample holds a few counts of this clonotype. CDR3 DNA sequence: TGCAGCGTTGGAGCGGGAGTGACAGATACGCAGTATTTT. The encoded protein is CSVGAGVTDTQYF. The chain carries TRBV29-1 and TRBJ2-3, with TRBD2 identical over 8 bases. The germline gives CDR1 SQVTM, CDR2 ANQGSEA. The CDR3 length is 13 residues. The V gene end was trimmed by 4 bases and the J gene end by 3 bases; junction bases not matched to a gene: 3.

This clonotype was seen ten or more times. The rearrangement uses TRBV10-2 and TRBJ1-1, with TRBD1 matching 8 bases. This CDR3 spans 14 amino acids. Per the germline V gene, CDR1 is WSHSY and CDR2 is SAAADI. V was clipped by 7 bases and J by 0 bases; unmatched bases: 4. The CDR3 region is CASNGQGMNTEAFF. CDR3 nucleotide sequence: TGCGCCAGCAACGGACAGGGAATGAACACTGAAGCTTTCTTT.

This clonotype was seen a handful of times. CDR3 nucleotide sequence: TGTGCCAGTAGTCTTACGTTTGGTGGTTCCTACGAGCAGTACTTC. Residues: CASSLTFGGSYEQYF. The chain combines TRBV19 with TRBJ2-7, with D unclear. CDR1 is LNHDA, CDR2 SQIVND, per germline (reference sequence). This CDR3 is 15 amino acids long. Trimming left V 5 bases short and J 1 base short, with 15 bases between.

The chain uses TRBV4-1 and TRBJ2-7; D might be TRBD2 (6 bases). The CDR3 loop spans 17 amino acids. CDR1 and CDR2 (germline): MGHRA, YSYEKL. V was pared by 4 bases and J by 6 bases, with 25 bases between. Here the CDR3 DNA reads TGCGCCAGCAGCCGGGGAGGTTGGGAAAGGGATTCCCTCGAGCAGTACTTC. Translated, it gives CASSRGGWERDSLEQYF.

In this sample, this clonotype turned up many times. The chain combines TRBV7-9 with TRBJ1-2, with 8 bases fitting TRBD1. Germline-derived CDR1 and CDR2 are SEHNR and FQNEAQ (reference sequence). The CDR3 extends over 13 amino acids. V trimming: 5 bases; J trimming: 5 bases; junction bases outside the gene matches: 4. The CDR3 sequence: CASSTDREYGYTF. DNA for the CDR3: TGTGCCAGCAGCACGGACAGGGAGTATGGCTACACCTTC. The entire variable domain, with the rest obtained from reference TRBV7-9 and TRBJ1-2, is as follows: DTGVSQNPRHKITKRGQNVTFRCDPISEHNRLYWYRQTLGQGPEFLTYFQNEAQLEKSRLLSDRFSAERPKGSFSTLEIQRTEQGDSAMYLCASSTDREYGYTFGSGTRLTVV.

The sample holds many counts of this clonotype. The J gene is TRBJ1-5, the V gene TRBV7-8; 9 nucleotides match TRBD1. The CDR3 sequence is 14 residues long. With V trimmed by 6 bases and J by 4 bases, 4 bases remained unmatched. CDR1 and CDR2 (germline): SGHVS, FQNEAQ. CDR3 protein: CASRSGQGNQPQHF. Here the CDR3 DNA reads TGTGCCAGCAGATCCGGACAGGGGAATCAGCCCCAGCATTTT. Complete variable domain (other parts from reference TRBV7-8 and TRBJ1-5): GAGVSQSPRYKVAKRGQDVALRCDPISGHVSLFWYQQALGQGPEFLTYFQNEAQLDKSGLPSDRFFAERPEGSVSTLKIQRTQQEDSAVYLCASRSGQGNQPQHFGDGTRLSIL.

This chain uses TRBV12-3 or TRBV12-4 with TRBJ1-4; 7 bases fit TRBD1. V dropped 6 bases and J dropped 5; count of bases not matched to a gene: 6. This CDR3 is 14 amino acids long. CDR3 sequence: CASSLGTVNEKLFF. The CDR3 DNA is TGTGCCAGCAGCCTCGGGACAGTGAATGAAAAACTGTTTTTT.

Many counts were recorded for this clonotype. The DNA of the CDR3 is TGTGCCAGCAGCTTAGAAACGCATGGCCGCACCAATTCACCCCTCCACTTT. Its translation: CASSLETHGRTNSPLHF. The V gene is TRBV11-3, the J gene TRBJ1-6; D unresolved. V was shortened by 0 bases and J by 7 bases, with 16 bases between the two germline ends. The CDR3 has 17 amino acids. Germline values: CDR1 SGHNT, CDR2 YENEEA.

The chain employs TRBV28 and TRBJ2-3; 11 positions agree with TRBD2. The CDR3 length is 14 residues. CDR1 is MDHEN and CDR2 is SYDVKM in the germline V gene. Germline trimming cut 6 bases from V and 6 bases from J; bases unmatched to any gene: 5. CDR3 residues: CASSRSGGVDTQYF. CDR3 coding DNA: TGTGCCAGCAGCCGTAGCGGGGGGGTTGATACGCAGTATTTT.

This clonotype has ten or more counts. The chain joins TRBV30 to TRBJ2-3, with TRBD2 identical over 8 bases. The CDR3 sequence is 15 residues long. Per germline, CDR1 GTSNPN and CDR2 SVGIG (reference sequence). DNA of the CDR3: TGTGCAGAAACGTTGAGCGGGAGTGGCACAGATACGCAGTATTTT. Its protein is CAETLSGSGTDTQYF.

The CDR3 DNA sequence: TGTGCCATCAGTGCGGGACTAGCTGGTAACTCCTACGAGCAGTACTTC. Residues: CAISAGLAGNSYEQYF. This chain uses TRBV10-3 with TRBJ2-7; 9 bases are shared with TRBD2. The V and J ends lost 4 bases and 0 bases, in that order; junction bases with no gene match: 7. CDR3 length equals 16 residues. The germline V gene encodes CDR1 ENHRY and CDR2 SYGVKD.

By its share, this clonotype is medium-sized. The genes are TRBV12-3 or TRBV12-4 and TRBJ2-2, with 9 nucleotides matching TRBD1. The CDR3 has 15 residues. V was clipped by 5 bases and J by 4 bases; unmatched bases: 5. CDR3 loop: CASSPRTGATGELFF. CDR3 DNA sequence: TGTGCCAGCAGTCCCCGGACAGGGGCCACCGGGGAGCTGTTTTTT.

With respect to this clonotype: One base away lies a much larger clone, so this may be a sequencing read error. The chain is built from TRBV29-1 and TRBJ2-1, with 9 bases that match TRBD2. The junction had 7 bases not matched to a gene; V was cut back by 3 bases and J by 1 base. Looked up from germline, CDR1 is SQVTM and CDR2 is ANQGSEA. This CDR3 has 16 residues. CDR3 in DNA: TGCAGCGTTGAGGGGAAGCGGGAGGCGTCCTACAATGAGCAGTTCTTC. Amino acid sequence: CSVEGKREASYNEQFF.

This clonotype was detected only once. Germline and junction disagree at one end, which may indicate a read error. The chain is built from TRBV3-1 and TRBJ1-2, with unresolved D. CDR3 length equals 14 residues. CDR1 LGHDT and CDR2 YNNKEL come from the germline V gene (reference sequence). DNA for the CDR3: TGTGCCAGAAGCCAAGATTGGGTTAACTATGGCTACACCTTC. Amino acids: CARSQDWVNYGYTF. Full variable domain (rest looked up from reference TRBV3-1 and TRBJ1-2): DTAVSQTPKYLVTQMGNDKSIKCEQNLGHDTMYWYKQDSKKFLKIMFSYNNKELIINETVPNRFSPKSPDKAHLNLHINSLELGDSAVYFCARSQDWVNYGYTFGSGTRLTVV.

This clonotype is classed as medium-sized. This chain uses TRBV11-2 with TRBJ1-4; D remains ambiguous. CDR1 SGHAT and CDR2 FQNNGV come from the germline V gene. V lost 5 bases to trimming and J lost 1 base, with 11 bases between them. The CDR3 length is 15 residues. Here the CDR3 reads CASSPRRETNEKLFF. CDR3 in DNA: TGTGCCAGCAGCCCTCGCCGGGAAACTAATGAAAAACTGTTTTTT. The whole variable domain, filled in from reference TRBV11-2 and TRBJ1-4, reads EAGVAQSPRYKIIEKRQSVAFWCNPISGHATLYWYQQILGQGPKLLIQFQNNGVVDDSQLPKDRFSAERLKGVDSTLKIQPAKLEDSAVYLCASSPRRETNEKLFFGSGTQLSVL.

This clonotype was detected a few times. A much larger clonotype is one base distant, so this may be a read error. The rearrangement uses TRBV11-1 and TRBJ2-3; 13 bases fit TRBD2. The V and J ends lost 3 bases and 1 base, in that order; junction bases with no gene match: 1. CDR1 and CDR2 from the germline V gene are SGHAT and FQDESV (reference sequence). The length of the CDR3 is 16 residues. CDR3 nucleotides: TGTGCCAGCAGCTTTGGGACTAGCGGGGGCACAGATACGCAGTATTTT. Encoded protein: CASSFGTSGGTDTQYF. Looking up the rest from reference TRBV11-1 and TRBJ2-3 gives the full variable domain: EAEVAQSPRYKITEKSQAVAFWCDPISGHATLYWYRQILGQGPELLVQFQDESVVDDSQLPKDRFSAERLKGVDSTLKIQPAELGDSAMYLCASSFGTSGGTDTQYFGPGTRLTVL.

The rearrangement uses TRBV7-3 and TRBJ2-1; a possible D gene is TRBD1 (5 bases). The germline CDR1 and CDR2 sequences are SGHTA and FQGTGA. This CDR3 is 16 amino acids long. V gave up 6 bases and J gave up 2 bases, with 17 bases separating them. Written as DNA, the CDR3 is TGTGCCAGCAGTCTCATAGGGGTTTCGACCTACAATGAGCAGTTCTTC. It codes for CASSLIGVSTYNEQFF.

Judged by abundance, this clonotype is medium-sized. V gene TRBV11-2 combines with J gene TRBJ1-1; 7 nucleotides line up with TRBD1. V dropped 5 bases and J dropped 3; count of bases not matched to a gene: 6. Germline CDR1 is SGHAT and CDR2 is FQNNGV. This CDR3 region has 14 residues. The CDR3, as DNA: TGTGCCAGCAGCCAAGACAGGGTCTACACTGAAGCTTTCTTT. Translated, it gives CASSQDRVYTEAFF. Drawing the rest from reference TRBV11-2 and TRBJ1-1, the complete variable domain is EAGVAQSPRYKIIEKRQSVAFWCNPISGHATLYWYQQILGQGPKLLIQFQNNGVVDDSQLPKDRFSAERLKGVDSTLKIQPAKLEDSAVYLCASSQDRVYTEAFFGQGTRLTVV.

This clonotype has at least ten counts. The rearrangement links TRBV27 to TRBJ1-4; 11 nucleotides match TRBD1. J gave up 7 bases and V 6 bases, and 13 bases lay outside the gene matches. The CDR3 is 17 residues long. Germline-derived CDR1 and CDR2 are MNHEY and SMNVEV (reference sequence). The CDR3: CASRTDRGPQLGEKLFF. The DNA of the CDR3 is TGTGCCAGCAGGACGGACAGGGGGCCACAATTGGGTGAAAAACTGTTTTTT. The entire variable domain, with the rest obtained from reference TRBV27 and TRBJ1-4, is as follows: EAQVTQNPRYLITVTGKKLTVTCSQNMNHEYMSWYRQDPGLGLRQIYYSMNVEVTDKGDVPEGYKVSRKEKRNFPLILESPSPNQTSLYFCASRTDRGPQLGEKLFFGSGTQLSVL.

V gene TRBV20-1 combines with J gene TRBJ2-3, with D uncertain. This CDR3 has 16 residues. V dropped 5 bases and J dropped 2 bases, with 20 bases sitting between them. Germline assignment: CDR1 DFQATT and CDR2 SNEGSKA (reference sequence). DNA of the CDR3: TGCAGTGCTCCCCCCGGCGGCAGAATCACCACAGATACGCAGTATTTT. It codes for CSAPPGGRITTDTQYF.

This clonotype was picked up many times. This chain uses TRBV24-1 with TRBJ2-2; 9 nucleotides align to TRBD1. This CDR3 region has 16 residues. Germline CDR1 and CDR2: KGHDR and SFDVKD. J lost 4 bases, V lost 3 bases, and 5 bases had no gene match. CDR3 sequence reads: CATSDPGTGTTGELFF. CDR3 DNA sequence: TGTGCCACCAGTGATCCCGGGACAGGGACCACCGGGGAGCTGTTTTTT.

This chain connects TRBV6-5 to TRBJ1-5, with D tentatively TRBD1 (6 bases). Germline V lookup: CDR1 MNHEY, CDR2 SVGAGI. The CDR3 covers 12 residues. With 5 bases removed from V and 15 bases from J, the gap between germline ends came to 17 bases. The CDR3 region has the DNA TGTGCCAGCAGTACCGCAGGGGACGTACCGCATTTT. This translates into CASSTAGDVPHF.